This section outlines one T cell receptor beta chain sequence together with its context. The target antigen is unknown. Some clones are missing from TCRdb's copy, which holds only in-frame ones; the method was immunoSEQ multiplex PCR. The sample lists fewer than 35,000 clones; around two thirds were seen once. CDR3 length equals 13 residues. V lost 3 bases to trimming and J lost 8 bases; unmatched junction nucleotides: 4. The V gene's germline CDR1 is LNHDA and CDR2 SQIVND (reference sequence). CD4+ T cell isolation took place after 10 days of culture. Vaccine administered to participants consisted of two doses of either BNT162b2 or mRNA-1273. These data originate in a study of vaccination effects on CD4 cells after COVID-19. The wider study: It was a median of 72 days after the second dose that post-vaccine samples were obtained.

Study-wide points: Cross-reactivity toward common cold coronaviruses was confined to only 1 of 255 vaccine-induced clones in healthy vaccinees.

The chain carries TRBV19 and TRBJ2-1; 7 nucleotides match TRBD2. Sample: CD4+ T cells from PBMCs cultured without peptide, taken after COVID-19 vaccination. The TCR comes from a human donor who received a COVID-19 vaccine. CDR3 in amino acids: CASSMGGNDEQFF. CDR3 DNA: TGTGCCAGTAGTATGGGGGGGAACGATGAGCAGTTCTTC.